This is a list of T cell receptor beta chains from one sample in a study of T cell responses to AZD1222 COVID-19 vaccine. Data came from immunoSEQ multiplex PCR; TCRdb stores just in-frame clones and leaves some out. The table shows some 140,000 clones, with 80% to 90% occurring only once. The starting material was peripheral blood, obtained on day 0 of AZD1222 vaccination. These receptors all stem from an adult in good health. The CDR3 runs from the conserved cysteine through the conserved F or W. D genes are given only for firm matches. Some rows mark clone size as missing; the rest say once, few, many or name a class of expanded clone.

abundance: .; d_gene: .; j_gene: TRBJ2-3; v_gene: TRBV28; CDR3aa: CASRSSTDTQYF; CDR3nt: TGTGCCAGCCGGTCTAGCACAGATACGCAGTATTTT
abundance: .; d_gene: .; j_gene: TRBJ2-1; v_gene: TRBV3-1/TRBV3-2; CDR3aa: CASSHPSGGYSGVVF; CDR3nt: TGTGCCAGCAGCCACCCAAGTGGGGGCTATTCCGGCGTGGTCTTC
abundance: .; d_gene: .; j_gene: TRBJ1-2; v_gene: TRBV6-5; CDR3aa: CASRGGGGYTF; CDR3nt: TGTGCCAGCAGGGGGGGAGGTGGCTACACCTTC
abundance: .; d_gene: .; j_gene: TRBJ1-6; v_gene: TRBV5-6; CDR3aa: CASSFWAGEYNSPLHF; CDR3nt: TGTGCCAGCAGCTTCTGGGCAGGGGAGTATAATTCACCCCTCCACTTT
abundance: few; d_gene: TRBD2; j_gene: TRBJ2-1; v_gene: TRBV27; CDR3aa: CASSLSRLAGSNEQFF; CDR3nt: TGTGCCAGCAGTTTATCCCGACTAGCGGGAAGCAATGAGCAGTTCTTC
abundance: .; d_gene: .; j_gene: TRBJ2-5; v_gene: TRBV28; CDR3aa: CASSISGPPLEETQYF; CDR3nt: TGTGCCAGCAGTATCTCGGGCCCGCCCTTGGAAGAGACCCAGTACTTC
abundance: .; d_gene: TRBD1; j_gene: TRBJ1-3; v_gene: TRBV4-3; CDR3aa: CASSQDPGLRGNGNTIYF; CDR3nt: TGCGCCAGCAGCCAAGACCCTGGTCTCAGGGGGAACGGAAACACCATATATTTT
abundance: once; d_gene: .; j_gene: TRBJ2-1; v_gene: TRBV25-1; CDR3aa: CASSERYWEQFF; CDR3nt: TGTGCCAGCAGTGAAAGATATTGGGAGCAGTTCTTC
abundance: .; d_gene: TRBD1; j_gene: TRBJ2-5; v_gene: TRBV29-1; CDR3aa: CSVGQGVGETQYF; CDR3nt: TGCAGCGTTGGGCAGGGGGTGGGAGAGACCCAGTACTTC
abundance: .; d_gene: TRBD2; j_gene: TRBJ2-1; v_gene: TRBV3-1/TRBV3-2; CDR3aa: CASSRPGLADYNEQFF; CDR3nt: TGTGCCAGCAGCCGGCCGGGACTAGCTGACTACAATGAGCAGTTCTTC
abundance: few; d_gene: TRBD2; j_gene: TRBJ2-3; v_gene: TRBV6-2/TRBV6-3; CDR3aa: CASSSIMTSGRTDTQYF; CDR3nt: TGTGCCAGCAGTTCCATCATGACTAGCGGGCGCACAGATACGCAGTATTTT
abundance: .; d_gene: TRBD1; j_gene: TRBJ1-2; v_gene: TRBV7-9; CDR3aa: CASSLGRGRSYGYTF; CDR3nt: TGTGCCAGCAGCTTAGGCAGGGGGCGAAGCTATGGCTACACCTTC
abundance: .; d_gene: TRBD1; j_gene: TRBJ2-2; v_gene: TRBV19; CDR3aa: CASSTQGAGELFF; CDR3nt: TGTGCCAGTAGTACACAGGGGGCCGGGGAGCTGTTTTTT
abundance: .; d_gene: .; j_gene: TRBJ2-7; v_gene: TRBV27; CDR3aa: CASGKIDKVAYEQYF; CDR3nt: TGTGCCAGCGGAAAAATTGACAAGGTCGCCTACGAGCAGTACTTC
abundance: .; d_gene: TRBD1; j_gene: TRBJ2-7; v_gene: TRBV19; CDR3aa: CASSLGQGLYRQYF; CDR3nt: TGTGCCAGTAGCCTGGGACAGGGACTCTATCGGCAGTACTTC
abundance: once; d_gene: TRBD2; j_gene: TRBJ2-1; v_gene: TRBV5-4; CDR3aa: CASSGGTSYNEQFF; CDR3nt: TGTGCCAGCAGCGGCGGGACTAGCTACAATGAGCAGTTCTTC
abundance: .; d_gene: .; j_gene: TRBJ2-7; v_gene: TRBV7-9; CDR3aa: CASSPDTYEQYF; CDR3nt: TGTGCCAGCAGCCCAGACACCTACGAGCAGTACTTC
abundance: .; d_gene: TRBD2; j_gene: TRBJ2-3; v_gene: TRBV7-6; CDR3aa: CASSLGGLAGNVGTQYF; CDR3nt: TGTGCCAGCAGCTTAGGTGGGCTAGCGGGAAATGTCGGAACGCAGTATTTT
abundance: .; d_gene: TRBD2; j_gene: TRBJ2-2; v_gene: TRBV19; CDR3aa: CASSSGRRGTGELFF; CDR3nt: TGTGCCAGTAGTAGCGGGAGGAGAGGCACCGGGGAGCTGTTTTTT
abundance: .; d_gene: .; j_gene: TRBJ2-1; v_gene: TRBV2; CDR3aa: CASSANSYNEQFF; CDR3nt: TGTGCCAGCAGTGCCAACTCCTACAATGAGCAGTTCTTC
abundance: .; d_gene: .; j_gene: TRBJ1-5; v_gene: TRBV5-8; CDR3aa: CASSLDSAGLPIQPQHF; CDR3nt: TGTGCCAGCAGCTTGGATTCCGCAGGCTTACCGATTCAGCCCCAGCATTTT
abundance: .; d_gene: .; j_gene: TRBJ2-1; v_gene: TRBV7-9; CDR3aa: CASSPPGANEQFF; CDR3nt: TGTGCCAGCAGCCCCCCGGGAGCAAATGAGCAGTTCTTC
abundance: .; d_gene: .; j_gene: TRBJ1-4; v_gene: TRBV19; CDR3aa: CASSIGPGRGEKLFF; CDR3nt: TGTGCCAGTAGTATAGGGCCCGGGCGAGGGGAAAAACTGTTTTTT
abundance: few; d_gene: .; j_gene: TRBJ1-1; v_gene: TRBV6-6; CDR3aa: CASSETGLNTEAFF; CDR3nt: TGTGCCAGCAGCGAGACAGGTTTGAACACTGAAGCTTTCTTT
abundance: .; d_gene: TRBD1; j_gene: TRBJ2-7; v_gene: TRBV5-5; CDR3aa: CASSLETGVGEQYF; CDR3nt: TGTGCCAGCAGCTTGGAAACAGGGGTGGGCGAGCAGTACTTC
abundance: .; d_gene: TRBD1; j_gene: TRBJ1-6; v_gene: TRBV4-3; CDR3aa: CASSQTRAGGQSSYNSPLHF; CDR3nt: TGCGCCAGCAGCCAAACCCGGGCAGGGGGCCAGAGCTCCTATAATTCACCCCTCCACTTT
abundance: .; d_gene: .; j_gene: TRBJ2-7; v_gene: TRBV29-1; CDR3aa: CSVEAPTTYEQYF; CDR3nt: TGCAGCGTCGAGGCCCCGACTACTTACGAGCAGTACTTC
abundance: .; d_gene: .; j_gene: TRBJ1-3; v_gene: TRBV5-4; CDR3aa: CASSFFGVSGNTIYF; CDR3nt: TGTGCCAGCAGCTTTTTCGGGGTCTCTGGAAACACCATATATTTT
abundance: .; d_gene: TRBD2; j_gene: TRBJ2-2; v_gene: TRBV7-3; CDR3aa: CASSLALAGNTGELFF; CDR3nt: TGTGCCAGCAGCTTAGCGTTAGCGGGTAACACCGGGGAGCTGTTTTTT
abundance: .; d_gene: .; j_gene: TRBJ2-7; v_gene: TRBV5-6; CDR3aa: CASSFYGRSYEQYF; CDR3nt: TGTGCCAGCAGCTTTTACGGGAGATCCTACGAGCAGTACTTC
abundance: once; d_gene: .; j_gene: TRBJ1-3; v_gene: TRBV7-9; CDR3aa: CASSLELNSGNTIYF; CDR3nt: TGTGCCAGCAGCTTGGAACTCAACTCTGGAAACACCATATATTTT
abundance: .; d_gene: TRBD1; j_gene: TRBJ2-7; v_gene: TRBV5-4; CDR3aa: CASSLAGGSEQYF; CDR3nt: TGTGCCAGCAGCTTGGCAGGGGGTTCCGAGCAGTACTTC
abundance: .; d_gene: .; j_gene: TRBJ1-6; v_gene: TRBV4-1; CDR3aa: CASSQDLRWGSPLHF; CDR3nt: TGCGCCAGCAGCCAAGATCTCCGATGGGGGTCACCCCTCCACTTT
abundance: .; d_gene: TRBD1; j_gene: TRBJ2-7; v_gene: TRBV7-3; CDR3aa: CASSPTGGGEQYF; CDR3nt: TGTGCCAGCAGCCCCACAGGGGGCGGCGAGCAGTACTTC
abundance: .; d_gene: .; j_gene: TRBJ2-1; v_gene: TRBV7-2; CDR3aa: CASSWRGGSYNEQFF; CDR3nt: TGTGCCAGCAGCTGGCGGGGAGGCTCCTACAATGAGCAGTTCTTC
abundance: .; d_gene: .; j_gene: TRBJ1-5; v_gene: TRBV6-2/TRBV6-3; CDR3aa: CASSATAGGNQPQHF; CDR3nt: TGTGCCAGCAGTGCAACAGCGGGGGGCAATCAGCCCCAGCATTTT
abundance: .; d_gene: .; j_gene: TRBJ2-7; v_gene: TRBV12-3/TRBV12-4; CDR3aa: CASSFGRTYEQYF; CDR3nt: TGTGCCAGCAGTTTTGGTCGGACCTACGAGCAGTACTTC
abundance: few; d_gene: TRBD2; j_gene: TRBJ2-7; v_gene: TRBV4-2; CDR3aa: CASSQGTSGVLSYEQYF; CDR3nt: TGTGCCAGCAGCCAAGGGACTAGCGGGGTCCTATCCTACGAGCAGTACTTC
abundance: .; d_gene: TRBD2; j_gene: TRBJ2-7; v_gene: TRBV29-1; CDR3aa: CSVEGGTSYEQYF; CDR3nt: TGCAGCGTTGAGGGGGGGACCTCCTACGAGCAGTACTTC
abundance: .; d_gene: .; j_gene: TRBJ1-3; v_gene: TRBV12-3/TRBV12-4; CDR3aa: CASSPDTGNTIYF; CDR3nt: TGTGCCAGCAGCCCGGACACTGGAAACACCATATATTTT
abundance: .; d_gene: .; j_gene: TRBJ1-5; v_gene: TRBV30; CDR3aa: CAWSVYRDQPQHF; CDR3nt: TGTGCCTGGAGTGTGTACCGGGATCAGCCCCAGCATTTT
abundance: .; d_gene: .; j_gene: TRBJ1-5; v_gene: TRBV11-3; CDR3aa: CASSRDSGLNQPQHF; CDR3nt: TGTGCCAGCAGCCGCGACAGTGGTCTCAATCAGCCCCAGCATTTT
abundance: .; d_gene: TRBD1; j_gene: TRBJ1-4; v_gene: TRBV5-1; CDR3aa: CASSLQGEEKLFF; CDR3nt: TGCGCCAGCAGCTTGCAGGGGGAGGAAAAACTGTTTTTT
abundance: .; d_gene: .; j_gene: TRBJ1-2; v_gene: TRBV11-3; CDR3aa: CASSLDQNYGYTF; CDR3nt: TGTGCCAGCAGCTTAGATCAGAACTATGGCTACACCTTC